The clone carrying this T cell receptor (beta chain) came up once. As yet, its antigen is unknown. This sample was taken from a study of shared clonotypes between healthy human individuals. Overall study findings and caveats: A handful of donors showed sharing of about 5.5% of naive CD4 clonotypes. Sampling involved blood alone; tissue repertoires likely differ.

Assay: immunoSEQ multiplex PCR; the TCRdb copy retains only in-frame clones and omits some. Altogether about 2 million clones are present, approximately 94% being singletons, with the ten largest covering around 1.2%. This CDR3 spans 14 amino acids. V was pared by 0 bases and J by 3 bases, with 9 bases between. Per the germline V gene, CDR1 is SGDLS and CDR2 is YYNGEE. The naive CD8 subset, CD45RO-negative cells positively selected for CCR7, excluded terminally differentiated effector memory CD45RA+ cells. None of the donors, who were healthy HIV-negative adults, had recently had acute infections or vaccinations.

This clonotype originated in a man aged 18 to 35 in good health. Sequenced material: naive CD8+ T cells sorted from blood. The chain is built from TRBV9 and TRBJ2-5; tentative D call: TRBD1 (6 bases). In DNA form, the CDR3 reads TGTGCCAGCAGCGTAGATAACAGGGAAGAGACCCAGTACTTC. Protein sequence: CASSVDNREETQYF.